Listed below are T cell receptor beta chains from one sample, sequenced in a study of Graves' ophthalmopathy and Graves' hyperthyroidism. MiXCR, run by TCRdb on the multiplex PCR reads, gives a single entry per CDR3 protein. The sample contains approximately 1.2 million distinct CDR3 sequences, roughly 35% of which appear only once. Source material: peripheral blood or thyroid tissue (not recorded which). All receptors come from an adult man with Graves' hyperthyroidism. Each CDR3 is given with its conserved first and last residue. The D gene is left open where the match is weak. A clone size is listed for some rows: how often the clone was seen (once, few, many), or a class if it is expanded.

>TRBV7-2|-|TRBJ1-1|-
CASTVPQGGTKAFF
TGTGCCAGCACCGTGCCACAGGGTGGCACTAAAGCTTTCTTT
>TRBV7-9|few|TRBJ1-6|-
CASSLDGWSSYNSPLHF
TGTGCCAGCAGCTTAGACGGGTGGAGCTCCTATAATTCACCCCTCCACTTT
>TRBV6-5|few|TRBJ2-5|-
CASSYSYGTIDRTQYF
TGTGCCAGCAGTTACTCGTATGGTACGATCGACCGGACCCAGTACTTC
>TRBV15|-|TRBJ1-1|TRBD1
CATSLEGQGASEAFF
TGTGCCACCAGCCTAGAGGGACAGGGGGCAAGTGAAGCTTTCTTT
>TRBV29-1|many|TRBJ2-2|-
CSVGEQATGELFF
TGCAGCGTTGGGGAACAGGCCACCGGGGAGCTGTTTTTT
>TRBV2|many|TRBJ1-4|-
CASARLANEKLFF
TGTGCCAGCGCGCGTCTAGCTAATGAAAAACTGTTTTTT
>TRBV5-6|-|TRBJ2-5|TRBD1
CASSLAGTGVETQYF
TGTGCCAGCAGCTTGGCCGGGACAGGGGTAGAGACCCAGTACTTC
>TRBV9|few|TRBJ1-2|-
CASSVVGDKVDGYTF
TGTGCCAGCAGCGTAGTTGGAGATAAAGTGGATGGCTACACCTTC
>TRBV20-1|few|TRBJ1-4|-
CSARNPGEKLFF
TGCAGTGCTAGGAATCCGGGTGAAAAACTGTTTTTT
>TRBV15|few|TRBJ2-3|TRBD2
CATSRSQGLADTQYF
TGTGCCACCAGCAGATCGCAGGGACTAGCAGATACGCAGTATTTT
>TRBV6-5|-|TRBJ2-7|-
CASRYGPNEQYF
TGTGCCAGCAGATACGGGCCAAACGAGCAGTACTTC
>TRBV12-3/TRBV12-4|-|TRBJ2-5|TRBD1
CASGSTRQGETQYF
TGTGCTAGTGGTTCTACCCGACAGGGAGAGACCCAGTACTTC
>TRBV11-2|many|TRBJ2-5|-
CASSLLERQETQYF
TGTGCCAGCAGCTTATTGGAGAGACAAGAGACCCAGTACTTC
>TRBV5-5|many|TRBJ1-5|-
CASSSGGHGQPQHF
TGTGCCAGCAGCTCCGGGGGGCACGGTCAGCCCCAGCATTTT
>TRBV14|few|TRBJ1-1|-
CASSQEISEGRAFF
TGTGCCAGCAGCCAAGAGATATCAGAAGGCAGGGCTTTCTTT
>TRBV14|-|TRBJ2-5|-
CASSHQLGPQETQYF
TGTGCCAGCAGCCACCAACTTGGGCCCCAAGAGACCCAGTACTTC
>TRBV20-1|many|TRBJ1-5|TRBD1
CSARERTGGDSNQPQHF
TGCAGTGCTAGAGAACGGACAGGGGGCGATAGCAATCAGCCCCAGCATTTT
>TRBV29-1|-|TRBJ2-7|-
CSVEGPGSSYEQYF
TGCAGCGTTGAAGGCCCAGGGAGCTCCTACGAGCAGTACTTC
>TRBV7-2|few|TRBJ1-1|-
CASSPTGFTEAFF
TGTGCCAGCAGCCCAACAGGCTTCACTGAAGCTTTCTTT
>TRBV7-8|many|TRBJ1-4|-
CASSLSREKLFF
TGTGCCAGCAGCTTAAGCAGGGAAAAACTGTTTTTT
>TRBV28|-|TRBJ2-2|-
CASSKVRAGELFF
TGTGCCAGCAGTAAAGTCAGGGCCGGGGAGCTGTTTTTT
>TRBV5-1|-|TRBJ2-5|-
CASSLGPTGSEETQYF
TGCGCCAGCAGCTTGGGCCCGACAGGTAGCGAAGAGACCCAGTACTTC
>TRBV11-1|-|TRBJ2-7|TRBD1
CASRRSGGGPYEQYF
TGTGCCAGCAGACGATCAGGGGGTGGGCCCTACGAGCAGTACTTC
>TRBV29-1|few|TRBJ2-7|-
CSLRGRRDEQYF
TGCAGCTTACGGGGGCGGAGGGACGAGCAGTACTTC
>TRBV11-2|few|TRBJ2-2|TRBD2
CASSLPSSGRATGELFF
TGTGCCAGCAGCTTACCCTCTAGCGGGAGGGCCACCGGGGAGCTGTTTTTT
>TRBV9|few|TRBJ1-2|TRBD1
CASSVGGDRGNYGYTF
TGTGCCAGCAGCGTAGGCGGGGACAGGGGCAACTATGGCTACACCTTC
>TRBV29-1|many|TRBJ2-5|-
CSVQAQETQYF
TGCAGCGTTCAAGCCCAAGAGACCCAGTACTTC
>TRBV19|many|TRBJ2-2|-
CASSMVFPGELFF
TGTGCCAGTAGTATGGTGTTTCCCGGGGAGCTGTTTTTT
>TRBV19|many|TRBJ2-5|-
CASSSYGRAETQYF
TGTGCCAGTAGTTCTTACGGACGAGCGGAGACCCAGTACTTC
>TRBV9|many|TRBJ1-4|TRBD1
CASSGGQNRGSNEKLFF
TGTGCCAGCAGCGGTGGACAAAACAGGGGGTCTAATGAAAAACTGTTTTTT
>TRBV7-9|many|TRBJ1-4|-
CATRGGEGTNEKLFF
TGTGCCACAAGGGGCGGAGAAGGAACTAATGAAAAACTGTTTTTT
>TRBV10-3|-|TRBJ2-2|TRBD1
CATNKSTGIGTPNTGELFF
TGTGCCACCAATAAATCGACAGGGATCGGGACACCGAACACCGGGGAGCTGTTTTTT
>TRBV5-1|many|TRBJ1-1|-
CASSLASGRGFTEAFF
TGCGCCAGCAGCTTGGCCTCAGGCAGGGGCTTCACTGAAGCTTTCTTT
>TRBV20-1|many|TRBJ2-7|-
CSATAGPNEQYF
TGCAGTGCTACGGCAGGGCCCAACGAGCAGTACTTC
>TRBV12-3/TRBV12-4|many|TRBJ1-6|TRBD1
CASSLAQGTGSPLHF
TGTGCCAGCAGTTTGGCACAGGGGACTGGTTCACCCCTCCACTTT
>TRBV27|-|TRBJ1-1|TRBD1
CASSRLGQGGNTEAFF
TGTGCCAGCAGCAGACTCGGACAGGGTGGGAACACTGAAGCTTTCTTT
>TRBV20-1|-|TRBJ1-2|TRBD1
CSARASGTGAAYTF
TGCAGTGCTAGAGCCTCCGGGACAGGCGCTGCCTACACCTTC
>TRBV7-9|-|TRBJ2-7|TRBD2
CASSPPGLGSREQYF
TGTGCCAGCAGTCCTCCGGGACTAGGGTCGAGGGAGCAGTACTTC
>TRBV20-1|-|TRBJ1-6|-
CSAVGVNSPLHF
TGCAGTGCAGTAGGGGTAAATTCACCCCTCCACTTT
>TRBV19|few|TRBJ2-7|TRBD1
CASTPTGRQIYEQYF
TGTGCCAGTACCCCGACAGGGCGGCAGATCTACGAGCAGTACTTC
>TRBV25-1|-|TRBJ1-2|-
CASSLPGAAPGHGYTF
TGTGCCAGCAGCTTGCCGGGGGCCGCCCCGGGCCATGGCTACACCTTC
>TRBV20-1|-|TRBJ2-7|TRBD2
CSADSGRNSYEQYF
TGCAGTGCCGATAGCGGGAGGAACTCCTACGAGCAGTACTTC